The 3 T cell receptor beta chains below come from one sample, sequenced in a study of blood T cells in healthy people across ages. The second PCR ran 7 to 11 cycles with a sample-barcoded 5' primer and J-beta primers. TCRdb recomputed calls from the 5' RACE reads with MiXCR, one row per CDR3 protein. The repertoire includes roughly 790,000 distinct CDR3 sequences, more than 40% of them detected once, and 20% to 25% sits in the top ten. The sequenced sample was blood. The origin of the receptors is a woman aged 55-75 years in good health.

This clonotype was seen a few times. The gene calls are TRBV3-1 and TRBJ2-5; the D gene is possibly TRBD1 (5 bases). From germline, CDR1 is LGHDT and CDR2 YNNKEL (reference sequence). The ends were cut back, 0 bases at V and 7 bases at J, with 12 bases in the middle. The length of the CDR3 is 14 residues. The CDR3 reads CASSQEGASATQYF. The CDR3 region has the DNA TGTGCCAGCAGCCAAGAAGGGGCCTCGGCGACCCAGTACTTC.

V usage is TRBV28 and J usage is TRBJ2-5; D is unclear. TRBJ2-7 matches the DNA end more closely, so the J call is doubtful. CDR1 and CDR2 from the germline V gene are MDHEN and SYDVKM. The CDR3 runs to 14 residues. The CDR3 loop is CASSLLNGYYEQYF. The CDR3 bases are TGTGCCAGCAGTTTATTGAACGGATACTACGAGCAGTACTTC.

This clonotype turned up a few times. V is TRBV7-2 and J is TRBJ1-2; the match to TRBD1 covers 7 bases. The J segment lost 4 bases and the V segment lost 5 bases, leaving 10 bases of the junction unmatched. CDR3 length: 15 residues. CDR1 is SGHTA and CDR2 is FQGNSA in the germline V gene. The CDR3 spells CASSNWDRNRYGYTF. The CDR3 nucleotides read TGTGCCAGCAGCAATTGGGACAGAAACCGCTATGGCTACACCTTC.